The 5 T cell receptor beta chains below all came from one sample that was sequenced in a study of CD8 T cells in Susac syndrome. Random hexamers were used to reverse transcribe about 0.45 to 1 ug of RNA. TCRdb re-called the immunoSEQ multiplex PCR reads through MiXCR, storing one row per CDR3 protein. The repertoire has roughly 400,000 distinct CDR3 sequences, 85% to 90% of them found once; the top ten carry under 0.15%. Sample: CD8+ T cells from PBMCs. These receptors were collected from a human donor with multiple sclerosis.

The V and J genes are TRBV27 and TRBJ2-5, with D hard to call. CDR1 MNHEY and CDR2 SMNVEV come from the germline V gene (reference sequence). The CDR3 extends over 14 amino acids. With 6 bases removed from V and 5 bases from J, the gap between germline ends came to 16 bases. The CDR3 protein is CASSWGLGSETQYF. CDR3 in DNA: TGTGCCAGCAGCTGGGGTTTAGGGTCTGAGACCCAGTACTTC.

V gene TRBV19 combines with J gene TRBJ1-1; D not resolved. The CDR3 length is 12 residues. Germline V gene sequence: CDR1 LNHDA, CDR2 SQIVND (reference sequence). Trimming left V 5 bases short and J 1 base short, with 5 bases between. The CDR3 sequence is CASSWPNTEAFF. CDR3 in DNA: TGTGCCAGTAGTTGGCCGAACACTGAAGCTTTCTTT.

This clonotype came up once. The chain combines TRBV25-1 with TRBJ2-7, with D possibly TRBD2 on 5 matching bases. Between the trimmed V and J ends, which lost 6 bases and 2 bases, there was a span of 11 bases. In germline, CDR1 is MGHDK, CDR2 SYGVNS. The CDR3 covers 13 residues. The CDR3 DNA reads TGTGCCAGCAGCCACGGGATTACCTACGAGCAGTACTTC. Translated, it gives CASSHGITYEQYF.

This clonotype was seen only a few times. The V gene is TRBV6-5, the J gene TRBJ1-6; tentative D call: TRBD1 (5 bases). V was pared by 3 bases and J by 10 bases, with 13 bases between. The CDR3 loop spans 14 amino acids. Looked up from germline, CDR1 is MNHEY and CDR2 is SVGAGI. The CDR3 sequence: CASSYGTLESPLHF. In DNA form, the CDR3 reads TGTGCCAGCAGTTATGGGACCCTAGAATCACCCCTCCACTTT.

The V gene is TRBV6-5, the J gene TRBJ2-3, with D perhaps matching TRBD1 or TRBD2 (5 bases each). This CDR3 contains 15 residues. V was shortened by 2 bases and J by 1 base, with 10 bases between the two germline ends. Per the germline V gene, CDR1 is MNHEY and CDR2 is SVGAGI. In nucleotides, the CDR3 is TGTGCCAGCAGTTACCTAGAGGGACGCACAGATACGCAGTATTTT. The encoded protein is CASSYLEGRTDTQYF.